This T cell receptor (beta chain) comes out of a study of blood T cells in healthy people across ages. General observations from the study: More naive CD4+ cells and higher diversity were found in long-lived than in aged donors. Significant beta diversity loss was already apparent by age roughly 44, declining roughly linearly. Unknown CMV status may confound age-related changes in expanded clones.

RNA extraction gave at least 5.5 micrograms of total RNA per sample. On this clonotype: Its matching antigen is unknown.

Next came a second PCR, run for about 7 to 12 cycles, which used a sample-barcoded 5' primer along with a J-beta primer mix. TCRdb used MiXCR to reprocess the 5' RACE reads, holding one entry per CDR3 protein. The data hold 780,000 or so distinct CDR3 sequences, with 56% observed a single time. Germline CDR1 and CDR2: SGHTA and FQGNSA. The CDR3 length is 17 residues. The V end was cut by 5 bases, the J end by 0 bases, with 17 bases between. The chain carries TRBV7-2 and TRBJ2-1, with D possibly being TRBD1 (5 bases). The receptor comes from a man between 35 and 55 years old in good health. Sequencing was performed on blood. The CDR3 spells CASSAGWGKSSYNEQFF. CDR3 DNA sequence: TGTGCCAGCAGCGCCGGGTGGGGCAAAAGCTCCTACAATGAGCAGTTCTTC.